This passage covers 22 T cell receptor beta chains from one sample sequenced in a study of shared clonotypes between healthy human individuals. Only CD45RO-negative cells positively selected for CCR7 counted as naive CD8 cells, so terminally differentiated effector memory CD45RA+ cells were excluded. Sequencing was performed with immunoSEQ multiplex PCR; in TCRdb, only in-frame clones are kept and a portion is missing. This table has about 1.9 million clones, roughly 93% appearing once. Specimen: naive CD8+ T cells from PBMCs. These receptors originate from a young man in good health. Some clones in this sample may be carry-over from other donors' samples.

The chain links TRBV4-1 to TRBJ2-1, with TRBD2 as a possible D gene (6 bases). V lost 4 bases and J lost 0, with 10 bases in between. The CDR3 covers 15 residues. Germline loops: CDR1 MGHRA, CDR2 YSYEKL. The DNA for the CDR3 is TGCGCCAGCAGCCCGGGACTCAACTCCTACAATGAGCAGTTCTTC. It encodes CASSPGLNSYNEQFF.

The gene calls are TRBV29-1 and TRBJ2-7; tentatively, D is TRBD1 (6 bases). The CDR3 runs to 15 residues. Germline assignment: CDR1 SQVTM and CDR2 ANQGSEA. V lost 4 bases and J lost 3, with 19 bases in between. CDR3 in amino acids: CSVVSLARGHYEQYF. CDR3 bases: TGCAGCGTTGTTTCCCTGGCCAGGGGACACTACGAGCAGTACTTC.

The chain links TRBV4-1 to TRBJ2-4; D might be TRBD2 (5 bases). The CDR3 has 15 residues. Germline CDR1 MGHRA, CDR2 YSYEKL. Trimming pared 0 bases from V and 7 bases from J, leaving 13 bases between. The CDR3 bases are TGCGCCAGCAGCCAAGACCGGCGGACTGAGAACATTCAGTACTTC. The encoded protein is CASSQDRRTENIQYF.

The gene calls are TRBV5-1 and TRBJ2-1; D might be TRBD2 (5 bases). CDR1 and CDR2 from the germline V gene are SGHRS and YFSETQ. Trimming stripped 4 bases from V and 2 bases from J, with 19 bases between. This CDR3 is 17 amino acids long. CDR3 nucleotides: TGCGCCAGCAGCCAAACTTGGATGCGGGCTCCCTACAATGAGCAGTTCTTC. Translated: CASSQTWMRAPYNEQFF.

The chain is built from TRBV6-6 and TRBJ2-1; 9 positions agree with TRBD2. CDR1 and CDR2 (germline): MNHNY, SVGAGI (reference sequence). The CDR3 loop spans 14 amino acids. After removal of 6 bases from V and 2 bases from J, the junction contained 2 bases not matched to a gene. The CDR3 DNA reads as TGTGCCAGCAGAGCGGGAGGCGCCTACAATGAGCAGTTCTTC. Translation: CASRAGGAYNEQFF.

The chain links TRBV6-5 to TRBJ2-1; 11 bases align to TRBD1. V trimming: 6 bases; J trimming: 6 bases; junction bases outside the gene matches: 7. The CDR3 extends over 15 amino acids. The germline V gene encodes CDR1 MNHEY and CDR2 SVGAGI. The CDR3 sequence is CASSPGQGASNEQFF. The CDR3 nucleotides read TGTGCCAGCAGCCCAGGACAGGGGGCATCCAATGAGCAGTTCTTC.

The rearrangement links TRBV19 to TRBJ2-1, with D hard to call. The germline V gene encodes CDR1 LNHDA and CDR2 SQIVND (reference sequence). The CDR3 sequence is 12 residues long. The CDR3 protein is CSSGVGLNEQFF. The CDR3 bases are TGTTCATCGGGTGTCGGGCTCAATGAGCAGTTCTTC.

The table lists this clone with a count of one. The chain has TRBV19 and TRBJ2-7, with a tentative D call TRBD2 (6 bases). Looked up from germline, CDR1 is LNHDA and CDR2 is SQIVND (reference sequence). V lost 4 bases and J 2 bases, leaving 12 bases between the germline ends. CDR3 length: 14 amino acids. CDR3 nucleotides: TGTGCCAGTAGTACGCGGGAAAACGCCTACGAGCAGTACTTC. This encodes CASSTRENAYEQYF.

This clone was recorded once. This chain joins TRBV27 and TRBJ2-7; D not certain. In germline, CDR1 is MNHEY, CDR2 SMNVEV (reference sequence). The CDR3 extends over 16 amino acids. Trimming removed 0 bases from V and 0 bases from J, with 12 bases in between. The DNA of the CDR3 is TGTGCCAGCAGTTTATCTCCTCAGGACCTCTCCTACGAGCAGTACTTC. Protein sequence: CASSLSPQDLSYEQYF.

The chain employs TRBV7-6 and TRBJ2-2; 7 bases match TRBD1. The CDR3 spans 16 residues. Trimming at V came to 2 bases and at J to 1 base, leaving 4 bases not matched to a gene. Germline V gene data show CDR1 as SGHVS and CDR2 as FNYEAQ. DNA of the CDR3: TGTGCCAGCAGCTTATATAGGACAGGGAACACCGGGGAGCTGTTTTTT. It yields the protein CASSLYRTGNTGELFF. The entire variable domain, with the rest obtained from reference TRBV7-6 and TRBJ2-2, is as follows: GAGVSQSPRYKVTKRGQDVALRCDPISGHVSLYWYRQALGQGPEFLTYFNYEAQQDKSGLPNDRFSAERPEGSISTLTIQRTEQRDSAMYRCASSLYRTGNTGELFFGEGSRLTVL.

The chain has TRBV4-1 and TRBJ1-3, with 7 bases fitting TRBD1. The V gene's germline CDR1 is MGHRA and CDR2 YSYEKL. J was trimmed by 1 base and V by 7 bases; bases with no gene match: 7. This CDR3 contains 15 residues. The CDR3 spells CASTKSTGSGNTIYF. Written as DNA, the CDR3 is TGCGCCAGCACCAAATCGACAGGGTCTGGAAACACCATATATTTT.

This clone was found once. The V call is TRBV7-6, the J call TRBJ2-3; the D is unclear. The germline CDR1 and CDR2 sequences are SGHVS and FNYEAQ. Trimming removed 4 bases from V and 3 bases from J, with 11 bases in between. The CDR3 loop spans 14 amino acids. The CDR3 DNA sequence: TGTGCCAGCAGCTCTATAGCTGCTACAGATACGCAGTATTTT. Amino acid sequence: CASSSIAATDTQYF.

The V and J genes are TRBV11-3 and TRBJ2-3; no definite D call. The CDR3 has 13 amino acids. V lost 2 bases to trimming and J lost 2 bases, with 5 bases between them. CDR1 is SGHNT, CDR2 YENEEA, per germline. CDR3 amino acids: CASSLYLTDTQYF. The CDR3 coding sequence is TGTGCCAGCAGCTTATACCTCACAGATACGCAGTATTTT.

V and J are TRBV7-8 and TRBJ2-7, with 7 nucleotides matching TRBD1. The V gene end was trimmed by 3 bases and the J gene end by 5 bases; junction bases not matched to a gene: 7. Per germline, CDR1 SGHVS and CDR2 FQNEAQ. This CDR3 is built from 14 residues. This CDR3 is CASSLTGSSDEQYF. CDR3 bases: TGTGCCAGCAGCTTGACAGGGTCGTCAGACGAGCAGTACTTC. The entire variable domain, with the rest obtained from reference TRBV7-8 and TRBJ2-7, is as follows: GAGVSQSPRYKVAKRGQDVALRCDPISGHVSLFWYQQALGQGPEFLTYFQNEAQLDKSGLPSDRFFAERPEGSVSTLKIQRTQQEDSAVYLCASSLTGSSDEQYFGPGTRLTVT.

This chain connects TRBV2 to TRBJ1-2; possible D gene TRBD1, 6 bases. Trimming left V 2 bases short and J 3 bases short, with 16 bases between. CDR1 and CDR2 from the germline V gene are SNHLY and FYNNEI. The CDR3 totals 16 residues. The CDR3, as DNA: TGTGCCAGCAGTGAAAGTAGGGCAGGGGTGGACTATGGCTACACCTTC. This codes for CASSESRAGVDYGYTF.

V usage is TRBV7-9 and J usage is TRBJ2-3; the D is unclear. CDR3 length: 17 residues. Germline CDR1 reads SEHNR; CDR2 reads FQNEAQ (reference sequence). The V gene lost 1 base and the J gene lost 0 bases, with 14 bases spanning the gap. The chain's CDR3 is CASSLVDSHTSTDTQYF. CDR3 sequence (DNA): TGTGCCAGCAGCTTAGTCGATTCACACACTAGCACAGATACGCAGTATTTT.

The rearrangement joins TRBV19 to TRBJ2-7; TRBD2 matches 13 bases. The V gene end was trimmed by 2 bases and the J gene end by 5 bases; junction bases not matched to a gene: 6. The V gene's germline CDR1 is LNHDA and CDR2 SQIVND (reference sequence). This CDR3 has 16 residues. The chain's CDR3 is CASSIRTSGSFDEQYF. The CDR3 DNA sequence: TGTGCCAGTAGTATAAGGACTAGCGGGAGTTTCGACGAGCAGTACTTC.

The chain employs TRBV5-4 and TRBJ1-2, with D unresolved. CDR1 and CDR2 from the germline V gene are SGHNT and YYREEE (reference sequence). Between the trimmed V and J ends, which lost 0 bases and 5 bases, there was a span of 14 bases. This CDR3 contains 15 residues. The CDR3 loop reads CASSLGTDGRYGYTF. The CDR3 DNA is TGTGCCAGCAGCTTGGGTACGGACGGACGTTATGGCTACACCTTC.

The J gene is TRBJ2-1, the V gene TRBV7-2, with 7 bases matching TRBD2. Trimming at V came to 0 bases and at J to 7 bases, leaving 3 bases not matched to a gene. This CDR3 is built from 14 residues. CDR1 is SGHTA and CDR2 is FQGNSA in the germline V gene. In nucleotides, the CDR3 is TGTGCCAGCAGCTTAGCAGGGGAGGGGAATGAGCAGTTCTTC. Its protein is CASSLAGEGNEQFF.

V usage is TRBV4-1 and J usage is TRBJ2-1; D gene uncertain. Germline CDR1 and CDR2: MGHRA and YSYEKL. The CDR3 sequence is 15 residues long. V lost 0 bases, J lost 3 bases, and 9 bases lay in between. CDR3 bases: TGCGCCAGCAGCCAAGATCTTGGCAGCTACAATGAGCAGTTCTTC. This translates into CASSQDLGSYNEQFF.

Here the CDR3 DNA reads TGTGCCAGCAGCGTAGGGGACAGGGGATGGACTGAAGCTTTCTTT. Translation: CASSVGDRGWTEAFF. This rearrangement joins TRBV9 to TRBJ1-1, with 10 bases lining up with TRBD1. CDR3 length equals 15 residues. The germline CDR1 and CDR2 sequences are SGDLS and YYNGEE. J lost 5 bases, V lost 0 bases, and 4 bases had no gene match.

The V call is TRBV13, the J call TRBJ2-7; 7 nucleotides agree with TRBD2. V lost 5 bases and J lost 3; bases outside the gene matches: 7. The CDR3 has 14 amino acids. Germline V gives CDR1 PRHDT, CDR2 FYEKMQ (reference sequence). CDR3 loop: CASSPPGTIYEQYF. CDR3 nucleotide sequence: TGTGCCAGCAGCCCCCCCGGGACTATCTACGAGCAGTACTTC.